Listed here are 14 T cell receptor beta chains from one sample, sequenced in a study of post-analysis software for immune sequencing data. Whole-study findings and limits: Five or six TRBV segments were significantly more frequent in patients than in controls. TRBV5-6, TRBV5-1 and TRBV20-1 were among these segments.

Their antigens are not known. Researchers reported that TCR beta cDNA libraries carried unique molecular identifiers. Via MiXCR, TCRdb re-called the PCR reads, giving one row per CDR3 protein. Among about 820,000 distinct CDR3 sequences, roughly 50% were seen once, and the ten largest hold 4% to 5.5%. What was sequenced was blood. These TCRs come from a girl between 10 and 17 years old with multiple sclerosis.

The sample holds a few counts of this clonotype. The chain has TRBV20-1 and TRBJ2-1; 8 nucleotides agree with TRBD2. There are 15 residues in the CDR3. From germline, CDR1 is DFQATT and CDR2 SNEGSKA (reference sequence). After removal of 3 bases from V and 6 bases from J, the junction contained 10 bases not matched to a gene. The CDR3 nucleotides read TGCAGTGCTAGGGTAGCGGGACGCGGCGTCAATGAGCAGTTCTTC. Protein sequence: CSARVAGRGVNEQFF.

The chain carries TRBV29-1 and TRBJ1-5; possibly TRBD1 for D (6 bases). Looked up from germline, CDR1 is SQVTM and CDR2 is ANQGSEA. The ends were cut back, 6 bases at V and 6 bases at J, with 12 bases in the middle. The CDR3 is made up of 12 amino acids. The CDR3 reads CSVYREGQPQHF. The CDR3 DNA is TGCAGCGTATACAGGGAAGGTCAGCCCCAGCATTTT.

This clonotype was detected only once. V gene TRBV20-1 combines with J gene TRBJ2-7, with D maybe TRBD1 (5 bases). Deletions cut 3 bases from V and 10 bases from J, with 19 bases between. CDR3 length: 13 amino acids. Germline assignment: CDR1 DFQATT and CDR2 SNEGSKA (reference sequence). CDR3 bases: TGCAGTGCTAGGACAGCCCTAACCATGCCCCAGTACTTC. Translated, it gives CSARTALTMPQYF.

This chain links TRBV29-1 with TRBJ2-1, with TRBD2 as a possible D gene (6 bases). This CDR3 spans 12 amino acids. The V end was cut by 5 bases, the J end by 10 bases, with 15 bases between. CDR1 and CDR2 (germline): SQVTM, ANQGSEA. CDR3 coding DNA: TGCAGCGTTAGCTCTAGCGTCGGGGAGCAGTTCTTC. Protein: CSVSSSVGEQFF.

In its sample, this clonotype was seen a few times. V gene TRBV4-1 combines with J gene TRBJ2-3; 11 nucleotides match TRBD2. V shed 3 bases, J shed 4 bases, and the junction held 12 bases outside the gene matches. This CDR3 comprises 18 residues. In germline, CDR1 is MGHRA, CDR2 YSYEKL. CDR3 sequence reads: CASSQFHWTSGQPDTQYF. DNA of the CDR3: TGCGCCAGCAGCCAGTTTCACTGGACTAGCGGGCAACCAGATACGCAGTATTTT.

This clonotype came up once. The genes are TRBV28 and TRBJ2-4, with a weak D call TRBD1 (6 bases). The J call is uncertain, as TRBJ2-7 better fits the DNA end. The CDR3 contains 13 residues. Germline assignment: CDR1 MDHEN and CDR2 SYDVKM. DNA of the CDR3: TGTGCCAGCAGTGACCTACAGGGCTACGAGCAGTACTTC. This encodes CASSDLQGYEQYF.

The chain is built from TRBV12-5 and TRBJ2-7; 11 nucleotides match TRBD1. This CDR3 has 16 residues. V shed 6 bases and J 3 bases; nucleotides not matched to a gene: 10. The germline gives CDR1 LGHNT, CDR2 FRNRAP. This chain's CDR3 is CASGLGTGGIGYEQYF. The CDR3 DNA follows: TGTGCTAGTGGGCTTGGGACAGGGGGAATTGGCTACGAGCAGTACTTC. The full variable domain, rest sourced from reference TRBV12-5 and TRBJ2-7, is DARVTQTPRHKVTEMGQEVTMRCQPILGHNTVFWYRQTMMQGLELLAYFRNRAPLDDSGMPKDRFSAEMPDATLATLKIQPSEPRDSAVYFCASGLGTGGIGYEQYFGPGTRLTVT.

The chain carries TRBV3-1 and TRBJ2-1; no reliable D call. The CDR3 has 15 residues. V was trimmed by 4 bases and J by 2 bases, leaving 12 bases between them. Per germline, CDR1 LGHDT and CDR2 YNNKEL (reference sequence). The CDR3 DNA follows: TGTGCCAGCAGCCCAGAGATTCAGACCTACAATGAGCAGTTCTTC. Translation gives CASSPEIQTYNEQFF.

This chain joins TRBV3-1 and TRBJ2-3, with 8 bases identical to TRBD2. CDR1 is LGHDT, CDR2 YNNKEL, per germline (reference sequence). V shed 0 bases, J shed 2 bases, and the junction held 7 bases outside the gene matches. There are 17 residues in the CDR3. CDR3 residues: CASSQDLGGGPTDTQYF. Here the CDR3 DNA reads TGTGCCAGCAGCCAAGATCTCGGGGGGGGACCCACAGATACGCAGTATTTT.

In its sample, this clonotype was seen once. This chain's CDR3 is CASSRTPGDRGETQYF. CDR3 sequence (DNA): TGTGCCAGCTCACGTACACCGGGGGACAGGGGAGAGACCCAGTACTTC. The chain is built from TRBV18 and TRBJ2-7; 10 bases map to TRBD1. The J call is doubtful: the DNA matches TRBJ2-5 better. The CDR3 consists of 16 residues. Germline CDR1 KGHSH, CDR2 LQKENI.

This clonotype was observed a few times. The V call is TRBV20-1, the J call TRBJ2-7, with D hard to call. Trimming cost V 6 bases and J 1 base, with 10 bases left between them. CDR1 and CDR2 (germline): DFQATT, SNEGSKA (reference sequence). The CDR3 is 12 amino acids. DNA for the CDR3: TGCAGTGCAGTCACATCTTCCTACGAGCAGTACTTC. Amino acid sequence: CSAVTSSYEQYF.

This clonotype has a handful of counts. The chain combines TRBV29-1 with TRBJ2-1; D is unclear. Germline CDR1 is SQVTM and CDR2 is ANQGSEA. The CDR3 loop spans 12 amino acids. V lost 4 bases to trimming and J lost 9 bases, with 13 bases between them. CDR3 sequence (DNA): TGCAGCGTTGTCGTTGGGAACGCTGAGCAGTTCTTC. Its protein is CSVVVGNAEQFF.

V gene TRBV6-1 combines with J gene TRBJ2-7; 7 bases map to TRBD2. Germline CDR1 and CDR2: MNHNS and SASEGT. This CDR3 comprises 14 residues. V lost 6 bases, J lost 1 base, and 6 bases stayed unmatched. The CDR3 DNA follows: TGTGCCAGCAGCCGGGAGCGGGGTTCCTACGAGCAGTACTTC. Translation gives CASSRERGSYEQYF.

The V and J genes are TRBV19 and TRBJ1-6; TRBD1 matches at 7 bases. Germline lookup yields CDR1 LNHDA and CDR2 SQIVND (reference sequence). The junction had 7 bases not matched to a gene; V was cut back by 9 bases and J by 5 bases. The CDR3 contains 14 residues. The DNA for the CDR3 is TGTGCCAGCTCGGACAGGCCAGATAATTCACCCCTCCACTTT. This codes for CASSDRPDNSPLHF.